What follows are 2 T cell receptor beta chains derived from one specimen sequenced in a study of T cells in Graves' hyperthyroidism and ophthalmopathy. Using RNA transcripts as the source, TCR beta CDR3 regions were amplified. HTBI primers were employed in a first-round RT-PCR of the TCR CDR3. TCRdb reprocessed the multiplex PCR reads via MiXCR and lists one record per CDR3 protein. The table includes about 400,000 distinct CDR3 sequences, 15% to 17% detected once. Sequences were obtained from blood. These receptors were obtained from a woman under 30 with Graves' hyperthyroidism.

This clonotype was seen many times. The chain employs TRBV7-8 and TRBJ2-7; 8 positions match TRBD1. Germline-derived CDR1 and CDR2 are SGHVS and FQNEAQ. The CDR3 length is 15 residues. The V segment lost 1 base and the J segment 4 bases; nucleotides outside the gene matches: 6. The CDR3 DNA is TGTGCCAGCAGCTTAGAATCAGGGGGCGGGTACGAGCAGTACTTC. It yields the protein CASSLESGGGYEQYF.

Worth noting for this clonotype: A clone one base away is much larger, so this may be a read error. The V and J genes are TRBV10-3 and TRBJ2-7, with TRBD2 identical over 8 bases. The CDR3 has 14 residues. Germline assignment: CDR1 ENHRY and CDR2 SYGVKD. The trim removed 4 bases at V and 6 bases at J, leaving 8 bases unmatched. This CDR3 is CAISVTAGACEQYF. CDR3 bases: TGTGCCATCAGTGTCACAGCGGGAGCATGCGAGCAGTACTTC.